This T cell receptor beta chain is drawn from a study of cytomegalovirus exposure and HLA in healthy donors. The study ran its PCR with 60 Vbeta and 13 Jbeta primers. The repertoire was sequenced with immunoSEQ multiplex PCR; TCRdb's copy has only in-frame clones and lacks some. The table has roughly 100,000 clones, roughly four fifths seen once. Trimming left V 7 bases short and J 12 bases short, with 25 bases between. Per the germline V gene, CDR1 is GTSNPN and CDR2 is SVGIG (reference sequence). The CDR3 loop spans 14 amino acids. The sample taken for sequencing was PBMCs. The sequence derives from a middle-aged man in good health and CMV-seronegative. V is TRBV30 and J is TRBJ2-1; unclear D gene. The CDR3 DNA sequence: TGTGCCTCCAAAGACTTCTACAACCCGACCGGGCAGTTCTTC. It translates to CASKDFYNPTGQFF.